The 21 T cell receptor beta chains below come from one sample, sequenced in a study of shared clonotypes between healthy human individuals. Assay: immunoSEQ multiplex PCR; the TCRdb copy retains only in-frame clones and omits some. This sample has about 960,000 clones, with 76% found just once. Specimen: memory CD4+ T cells sorted from blood. Documented subset: CD45RA-negative fraction. These receptor sequences come from a man aged 18 to 29 in good health.

The chain carries TRBV5-4 and TRBJ1-3; 7 bases align to TRBD1. V trimming: 4 bases; J trimming: 2 bases; junction bases outside the gene matches: 9. The CDR3 spans 16 residues. Germline assignment: CDR1 SGHNT and CDR2 YYREEE (reference sequence). The CDR3 nucleotides read TGTGCCAGCAGCAACCCTACAGGGGCGGCTGGAAACACCATATATTTT. As protein: CASSNPTGAAGNTIYF.

The chain carries TRBV11-2 and TRBJ1-2, with a possible D match to TRBD1 (5 bases). Germline V CDR1 and CDR2: SGHAT, FQNNGV. Trimming took off 3 bases at V and 8 bases at J, with 22 bases between the two ends. The CDR3 runs 16 residues. The CDR3: CASSLFGKQGYSGYTF. CDR3 nucleotide sequence: TGTGCCAGCAGCTTGTTTGGGAAGCAGGGCTATTCGGGCTACACCTTC.

The rearrangement links TRBV7-9 to TRBJ2-1, with D possibly being TRBD1 (6 bases). Germline lookup yields CDR1 SEHNR and CDR2 FQNEAQ (reference sequence). The CDR3 is 15 amino acids. V gave up 2 bases and J gave up 6 bases, with 14 bases separating them. The CDR3 sequence is CASSLLQGHGNEQFF. The CDR3 region has the DNA TGTGCCAGCAGCTTACTACAGGGACACGGCAATGAGCAGTTCTTC.

The chain is built from TRBV28 and TRBJ1-2; perhaps TRBD1 as D (6 bases). V gave up 4 bases and J gave up 7 bases, with 31 bases separating them. Germline CDR1 and CDR2: MDHEN and SYDVKM. The CDR3 covers 19 residues. CDR3 amino acids: CASSSSPGRGRRDLGGYTF. The CDR3 DNA sequence: TGTGCCAGCAGTTCCTCCCCAGGGCGGGGGCGGCGGGATCTGGGTGGCTACACCTTC.

The rearrangement links TRBV5-1 to TRBJ2-5, with TRBD1 identical over 9 bases. CDR3 length: 14 amino acids. The germline V gene has CDR1 SGHRS and CDR2 YFSETQ. The V segment lost 5 bases and the J segment 1 base; nucleotides outside the gene matches: 3. The CDR3 loop reads CASRQGASQETQYF. DNA for the CDR3: TGCGCCAGCAGACAGGGGGCTAGCCAAGAGACCCAGTACTTC.

The genes are TRBV5-1 and TRBJ1-5; possible D gene TRBD1, 5 bases. Germline V gives CDR1 SGHRS, CDR2 YFSETQ. V dropped 4 bases and J dropped 6 bases, with 11 bases sitting between them. The CDR3 contains 13 residues. Here the CDR3 reads CASSQGFGQPQHF. Written as DNA, the CDR3 is TGCGCCAGCAGCCAGGGTTTTGGTCAGCCCCAGCATTTT. The variable domain in full, with the rest retrieved from reference TRBV5-1 and TRBJ1-5, is KAGVTQTPRYLIKTRGQQVTLSCSPISGHRSVSWYQQTPGQGLQFLFEYFSETQRNKGNFPGRFSGRQFSNSRSEMNVSTLELGDSALYLCASSQGFGQPQHFGDGTRLSIL.

The gene calls are TRBV7-2 and TRBJ2-2; 7 bases map to TRBD1. The CDR3 runs to 14 residues. From germline, CDR1 is SGHTA and CDR2 FQGNSA. Trimming took 5 bases from V and 6 from J; bases not matched to a gene: 6. The CDR3 protein is CASSIRQGAGELFF. CDR3 DNA sequence: TGTGCCAGCAGCATCCGCCAGGGGGCCGGGGAGCTGTTTTTT.

The rearrangement uses TRBV5-1 and TRBJ2-4; TRBD1 matches 8 bases. V shed 4 bases, J shed 3 bases, and the junction held 3 bases outside the gene matches. Per the germline V gene, CDR1 is SGHRS and CDR2 is YFSETQ. The CDR3 covers 14 residues. CDR3 bases: TGCGCCAGCAGCACAGGGGGTAACAAAAACATTCAGTACTTC. It yields the protein CASSTGGNKNIQYF.

V usage is TRBV28 and J usage is TRBJ2-2; TRBD1 matches 11 bases. CDR1 and CDR2 (germline): MDHEN, SYDVKM. With V trimmed by 4 bases and J by 4 bases, 5 bases remained unmatched. The CDR3 totals 16 residues. CDR3 sequence: CASSSFGTGGTGELFF. CDR3 DNA sequence: TGTGCCAGCAGTTCATTTGGGACAGGGGGCACCGGGGAGCTGTTTTTT.

This chain links TRBV27 with TRBJ2-7, with 13 positions matching TRBD2. Germline V gives CDR1 MNHEY, CDR2 SMNVEV (reference sequence). CDR3 length equals 16 residues. The trim removed 3 bases at V and 3 bases at J, leaving 5 bases unmatched. The CDR3 DNA follows: TGTGCCAGCAGTTTTTTACTAGCGGGGGGGCTCTACGAGCAGTACTTC. It translates to CASSFLLAGGLYEQYF.

The chain has TRBV6-6 and TRBJ2-7; weak D call: TRBD2 (5 bases). The CDR3 consists of 13 residues. Germline V gene lookup returns CDR1 MNHNY and CDR2 SVGAGI (reference sequence). Between the trimmed V and J ends, which lost 5 bases and 3 bases, there was a span of 11 bases. In nucleotides, the CDR3 is TGTGCCAGCAGTCCCCGGGAATACTACGAGCAGTACTTC. Encoded protein: CASSPREYYEQYF.

The chain is built from TRBV6-5 and TRBJ2-1; 8 nucleotides align to TRBD1. Trimming at V came to 6 bases and at J to 5 bases, leaving 6 bases not matched to a gene. The CDR3 loop spans 14 amino acids. Germline V gene data show CDR1 as MNHEY and CDR2 as SVGAGI. In nucleotides, the CDR3 is TGTGCCAGCAGACGCTCAGGGGGCCACAATGAGCAGTTCTTC. It encodes CASRRSGGHNEQFF.

The chain recombines TRBV5-6 with TRBJ1-2; 7 bases agree with TRBD1. The germline V gene has CDR1 SGHDT and CDR2 YYEEEE. Losses at the gene ends were 2 bases for V and 3 bases for J; bases not matched to a gene: 4. This CDR3 is built from 14 residues. Here the CDR3 reads CASSLPGTDYGYTF. Written as DNA, the CDR3 is TGTGCCAGCAGCTTACCCGGGACAGACTATGGCTACACCTTC.

A note on this clone: Other DNA sequences in this sample translate to the same CDR3. The V call is TRBV6-1, the J call TRBJ1-2, with 7 bases fitting TRBD1. Looked up from germline, CDR1 is MNHNS and CDR2 is SASEGT. Trimming at V came to 6 bases and at J to 5 bases, leaving 3 bases not matched to a gene. The CDR3 has 12 amino acids. CDR3: CASRPTGYGYTF. Here the CDR3 DNA reads TGTGCCAGCAGGCCGACAGGGTATGGCTACACCTTC.

This chain joins TRBV11-1 and TRBJ2-5; 16 positions agree with TRBD2. V dropped 5 bases and J dropped 5; count of bases not matched to a gene: 11. Germline loops: CDR1 SGHAT, CDR2 FQDESV (reference sequence). The CDR3 sequence is 18 residues long. The CDR3 spells CASSRPGTSGGARETQYF. As DNA, the CDR3 is TGTGCCAGCAGCCGTCCCGGGACTAGCGGGGGGGCCCGTGAGACCCAGTACTTC.

The rearrangement links TRBV7-9 to TRBJ2-2, with 7 bases identical to TRBD1. The germline CDR1 and CDR2 sequences are SEHNR and FQNEAQ (reference sequence). This CDR3 region has 15 residues. J lost 7 bases, V lost 5 bases, and 10 bases had no gene match. CDR3 coding DNA: TGTGCCAGCAGCGCAGGGACAGCTGCGGGCGGGGAGCTGTTTTTT. Its protein is CASSAGTAAGGELFF.

The chain carries TRBV19 and TRBJ1-5; possibly TRBD1 for D (5 bases). Between the trimmed V and J ends, which lost 4 bases and 0 bases, there was a span of 16 bases. CDR3 length equals 17 residues. The germline CDR1 and CDR2 sequences are LNHDA and SQIVND (reference sequence). The CDR3 DNA sequence: TGTGCCAGTAGTACCACACTGACAGATTATAGCAATCAGCCCCAGCATTTT. It codes for CASSTTLTDYSNQPQHF.

The chain uses TRBV6-1 and TRBJ1-4, with a weak D call TRBD1 (5 bases). The CDR3 sequence is 17 residues long. Germline lookup yields CDR1 MNHNS and CDR2 SASEGT. With 4 bases removed from V and 0 bases from J, the gap between germline ends came to 15 bases. This chain's CDR3 is CASSVNLGGSTNEKLFF. The CDR3, as DNA: TGTGCCAGCAGTGTAAATCTCGGGGGGTCAACTAATGAAAAACTGTTTTTT.

The chain carries TRBV14 and TRBJ2-3; 7 nucleotides agree with TRBD1. The CDR3 totals 12 residues. Germline V gives CDR1 SGHDN, CDR2 FVKESK. With 10 bases clipped from V and 6 bases from J, the junction kept 7 bases outside the gene matches. In DNA form, the CDR3 reads TGTGCCAACTTGACAGGGACGGATACGCAGTATTTT. Its protein product is CANLTGTDTQYF.

This sequence joins TRBV18 and TRBJ1-4; D not certain. Trimming removed 6 bases from V and 4 bases from J, with 9 bases in between. This CDR3 spans 13 amino acids. Germline V gene sequence: CDR1 KGHSH, CDR2 LQKENI. As DNA, the CDR3 is TGTGCCAGCTCTTCCACCATTAATGAAAAACTGTTTTTT. It codes for CASSSTINEKLFF.

The chain uses TRBV10-1 and TRBJ2-1, with 14 bases matching TRBD2. The V gene's germline CDR1 is WNHNN and CDR2 SYGVQD (reference sequence). The CDR3 consists of 15 residues. After removal of 6 bases from V and 3 bases from J, the junction contained 1 base not matched to a gene. This CDR3 is CASSGTSGGYNEQFF. In DNA, the CDR3 is TGCGCCAGCAGCGGGACTAGCGGGGGCTACAATGAGCAGTTCTTC.